Each of the 23 T cell receptor beta chains below was sequenced from the same sample in a study of T cells in Graves' hyperthyroidism and ophthalmopathy. The investigators amplified TCR beta CDR3 regions from RNA transcripts. HTBI primers were the set used in a first-round RT-PCR of the TCR CDR3. TCRdb processed the multiplex PCR reads anew with MiXCR; each CDR3 protein has one entry. The table records approximately 640,000 distinct CDR3 sequences, about 45% of them present only once. The specimen sequenced was peripheral blood or thyroid tissue (not recorded which). These receptors came from an adult man with Graves' disease, either hyperthyroidism or ophthalmopathy (not recorded which).

The chain is built from TRBV5-4 and TRBJ1-1; TRBD1 matches at 9 bases. This CDR3 comprises 13 residues. Germline lookup yields CDR1 SGHNT and CDR2 YYREEE (reference sequence). With 10 bases clipped from V and 4 bases from J, the junction kept 8 bases outside the gene matches. CDR3 amino acids: CAWRGTGSTEAFF. In DNA, the CDR3 is TGTGCCTGGAGGGGGACAGGGAGCACTGAAGCTTTCTTT.

The rearrangement joins TRBV20-1 to TRBJ2-5; D might be TRBD1 (5 bases). The germline V gene encodes CDR1 DFQATT and CDR2 SNEGSKA (reference sequence). The CDR3 is 16 residues long. V was shortened by 0 bases and J by 1 base, with 15 bases between the two germline ends. The CDR3 here is CSARDPKTAFQETQYF. For the CDR3, the DNA is TGCAGTGCTAGAGATCCGAAGACAGCCTTCCAAGAGACCCAGTACTTC.

The chain recombines TRBV6-4 with TRBJ1-1, with 7 bases matching TRBD1. CDR1 and CDR2 (germline): MRHNA, SNTAGT. V lost 2 bases and J lost 2; bases outside the gene matches: 5. This CDR3 is built from 15 residues. The CDR3 DNA is TGTGCCAGCAGTGACAGGGGGCGGATAAACACTGAAGCTTTCTTT. Translated: CASSDRGRINTEAFF.

This clonotype was counted between two and nine times. V and J are TRBV2 and TRBJ2-5; D is possibly TRBD2 (6 bases). Deletions cut 5 bases from V and 2 bases from J, with 21 bases between. Germline loops: CDR1 SNHLY, CDR2 FYNNEI. The CDR3 contains 17 residues. The CDR3 spells CASSSPLERAFQETQYF. CDR3 nucleotide sequence: TGTGCCAGCAGTTCCCCGTTGGAGCGGGCCTTTCAAGAGACCCAGTACTTC.

The J gene is TRBJ1-2, the V gene TRBV19; 7 bases agree with TRBD1. CDR1 is LNHDA, CDR2 SQIVND, per germline (reference sequence). V dropped 5 bases and J dropped 12; count of bases not matched to a gene: 15. The CDR3 consists of 14 residues. This CDR3 is CASSGARGISGNTF. The CDR3 bases are TGTGCCAGTAGTGGGGCCAGGGGGATCTCTGGAAACACCTTC.

The gene calls are TRBV25-1 and TRBJ1-1; D is unclear. The CDR3 extends over 15 amino acids. Germline-derived CDR1 and CDR2 are MGHDK and SYGVNS. Trimming stripped 4 bases from V and 7 bases from J, with 19 bases between. This chain's CDR3 is CASSARSQDLNEAFF. For the CDR3, the DNA is TGTGCCAGCAGTGCTAGATCCCAGGACCTAAATGAAGCTTTCTTT. The variable domain in full, with the rest retrieved from reference TRBV25-1 and TRBJ1-1, is EADIYQTPRYLVIGTGKKITLECSQTMGHDKMYWYQQDPGMELHLIHYSYGVNSTEKGDLSSESTVSRIRTEHFPLTLESARPSHTSQYLCASSARSQDLNEAFFGQGTRLTVV.

With respect to this clonotype: A much larger clone is a single base away; this may be a read error. The chain couples TRBV10-3 to TRBJ1-2; D is unresolved. Germline CDR1 ENHRY, CDR2 SYGVKD. CDR3 size: 13 residues. The V gene lost 5 bases and the J gene lost 8 bases, with 15 bases spanning the gap. The CDR3 DNA follows: TGTGCCATCAGTAGTGGCCAAACCCAGGGCTACACCTTC. It yields the protein CAISSGQTQGYTF.

The chain links TRBV9 to TRBJ1-4; weak D call: TRBD1 (5 bases). V dropped 3 bases and J dropped 8 bases, with 11 bases sitting between them. The CDR3 covers 13 residues. CDR1 is SGDLS, CDR2 YYNGEE, per germline. CDR3 DNA: TGTGCCAGCAGCGGAGCCGGGACCGAAAAACTGTTTTTT. Its protein product is CASSGAGTEKLFF.

This clonotype was seen many times. V is TRBV9 and J is TRBJ1-1; D not certain. The germline gives CDR1 SGDLS, CDR2 YYNGEE. Trimming left V 0 bases short and J 1 base short, with 7 bases between. CDR3 length: 14 residues. The CDR3 reads CASSVAAANTEAFF. The DNA for the CDR3 is TGTGCCAGCAGCGTAGCTGCAGCGAACACTGAAGCTTTCTTT.

With respect to this clonotype: A clone one base away is much larger, so this may be a read error. V usage is TRBV5-4 and J usage is TRBJ1-6, with TRBD1 identical over 9 bases. This CDR3 region has 16 residues. Germline CDR1 is SGHNT and CDR2 is YYREEE (reference sequence). V lost 4 bases, J lost 10 bases, and 12 bases stayed unmatched. Here the CDR3 reads CASSMGGTGHHSPLHF. The CDR3, as DNA: TGTGCCAGCAGCATGGGCGGGACAGGGCACCACTCACCCCTCCACTTT.

In the case of this clonotype: The CDR3 ends on some other residue instead of the conserved phenylalanine or tryptophan, so this is likely a read error. It is unclear where the CDR3 begins or ends on the DNA, so no DNA is shown, and the CDR3 is as TCRdb lists it. This rearrangement joins TRBV9 to TRBJ1-4. Germline-derived CDR1 and CDR2 are SGDLS and YYNGEE. The CDR3 is 8 amino acids long, termini counted. CDR3 in amino acids: CASSGWPL.

In its sample, this clonotype was seen many times. The genes are TRBV3-1 and TRBJ1-4; 8 bases are a match to TRBD1. The CDR3 totals 11 residues. Germline CDR1 LGHDT, CDR2 YNNKEL (reference sequence). V lost 5 bases and J lost 15; bases outside the gene matches: 5. The CDR3 is CASSTTGEVFF. CDR3 bases: TGTGCCAGCAGCACGACAGGGGAAGTGTTTTTT.

This sequence joins TRBV9 and TRBJ2-5; 9 bases align to TRBD1. V shed 0 bases, J shed 1 base, and the junction held 7 bases outside the gene matches. The CDR3 is 17 amino acids. Per germline, CDR1 SGDLS and CDR2 YYNGEE. The CDR3 protein is CASSVDQGTGLQETQYF. The CDR3 nucleotides are TGTGCCAGCAGCGTAGACCAAGGGACAGGGCTCCAAGAGACCCAGTACTTC.

The table lists this clonotype with a few counts. The chain is built from TRBV7-9 and TRBJ1-5, with a weak D call TRBD1 (6 bases). V shed 5 bases and J shed 3 bases, with 14 bases lying between them. The CDR3 extends over 15 amino acids. Germline loops: CDR1 SEHNR, CDR2 FQNEAQ (reference sequence). The CDR3 coding sequence is TGTGCCAGCAGCCGTTTGACAGGAGTCAATCAGCCCCAGCATTTT. It is translated as CASSRLTGVNQPQHF. The entire variable domain, with the rest obtained from reference TRBV7-9 and TRBJ1-5, is as follows: DTGVSQNPRHKITKRGQNVTFRCDPISEHNRLYWYRQTLGQGPEFLTYFQNEAQLEKSRLLSDRFSAERPKGSFSTLEIQRTEQGDSAMYLCASSRLTGVNQPQHFGDGTRLSIL.

The chain joins TRBV6-5 to TRBJ1-4; D is ambiguous. Per the germline V gene, CDR1 is MNHEY and CDR2 is SVGAGI. Trimming stripped 8 bases from V and 4 bases from J, with 17 bases between. The length of the CDR3 is 15 residues. This chain's CDR3 is CASGRLGMINEKLFF. For the CDR3, the DNA is TGTGCCAGCGGCCGCCTCGGGATGATTAATGAAAAACTGTTTTTT.

This clonotype was observed at least ten times. V is TRBV15 and J is TRBJ2-7; 8 bases map to TRBD2. This CDR3 is built from 13 residues. In germline, CDR1 is LNHNV, CDR2 YYDKDF (reference sequence). The V gene end was trimmed by 0 bases and the J gene end by 6 bases; junction bases not matched to a gene: 1. CDR3 DNA: TGTGCCACCAGCAGAGATCGGGGGGGCGAGCAGTACTTC. Its protein product is CATSRDRGGEQYF.

The chain employs TRBV5-1 and TRBJ1-5; 7 nucleotides line up with TRBD1. The CDR3 is 15 residues long. Germline loops: CDR1 SGHRS, CDR2 YFSETQ. After removal of 0 bases from V and 4 bases from J, the junction contained 4 bases not matched to a gene. Here the CDR3 DNA reads TGCGCCAGCAGCTTGGGCACAGGGGAAAATCAGCCCCAGCATTTT. This translates into CASSLGTGENQPQHF.

This clonotype was recorded a few times. This rearrangement joins TRBV5-1 to TRBJ2-5, with TRBD1 identical over 11 bases. The CDR3 sequence is 16 residues long. CDR1 and CDR2 (germline): SGHRS, YFSETQ. V lost 1 base, J lost 3 bases, and 5 bases stayed unmatched. CDR3 coding DNA: TGCGCCAGCAGCTTGCCGGGACAGGGGGACAAAGAGACCCAGTACTTC. Protein product: CASSLPGQGDKETQYF.

The chain joins TRBV10-3 to TRBJ1-6; D may be TRBD1 (5 bases). This CDR3 is 14 amino acids long. Germline V gene lookup returns CDR1 ENHRY and CDR2 SYGVKD. The V gene lost 5 bases and the J gene lost 4 bases, with 9 bases spanning the gap. This CDR3 is CAISLAGYNSPLHF. CDR3 DNA sequence: TGTGCCATCAGTTTAGCAGGGTATAATTCACCCCTCCACTTT.

Worth noting for this clonotype: This may stem from a read error, because a much larger clone lies one nucleotide away. For the CDR3, the DNA is TGTGCCATCAGCTTAGGTACCGATGAAAAACTGTTTTTT. This sequence encodes CAISLGTDEKLFF. The chain recombines TRBV7-2 with TRBJ1-4; D is unresolved. The CDR3 extends over 13 amino acids. Germline loops: CDR1 SGHTA, CDR2 FQGNSA. Supplemented by reference TRBV7-2 and TRBJ1-4, the full variable domain reads GAGVSQSPSNKVTEKGKDVELRCDPISGHTALYWYRQSLGQGLEFLIYFQGNSAPDKSGLPSDRFSAERTGGSVSTLTIQRTQQEDSAVYLCAISLGTDEKLFFGSGTQLSVL.

With regard to this clonotype: At one of its ends the junction is not consistent with the germline gene, which may arise from a read error. This chain uses TRBV29-1 with TRBJ1-1; D is unresolved. This CDR3 spans 14 amino acids. The germline V gene has CDR1 SQVTM and CDR2 ANQGSEA. CDR3: CSVGGRAGNTEAFF. The CDR3 region has the DNA TGCAGCGTTGGTGGGAGGGCGGGGAACACTGAAGCCTTCTTT. Full variable domain (rest looked up from reference TRBV29-1 and TRBJ1-1): SAVISQKPSRDICQRGTSLTIQCQVDSQVTMMFWYRQQPGQSLTLIATANQGSEATYESGFVIDKFPISRPNLTFSTLTVSNMSPEDSSIYLCSVGGRAGNTEAFFGQGTRLTVV.

This clonotype was detected only a few times. The chain is built from TRBV29-1 and TRBJ1-1; D is unclear. Looked up from germline, CDR1 is SQVTM and CDR2 is ANQGSEA. V was trimmed by 3 bases and J by 0 bases, leaving 8 bases between them. This CDR3 is 13 amino acids long. The chain's CDR3 is CSVDSGLNTEAFF. The DNA of the CDR3 is TGCAGCGTTGATTCGGGCCTGAACACTGAAGCTTTCTTT.

This clonotype was counted many times. V gene TRBV2 combines with J gene TRBJ1-5; TRBD1 agrees at 7 bases. V shed 6 bases and J 3 bases; nucleotides not matched to a gene: 2. The CDR3 covers 13 residues. CDR1 is SNHLY, CDR2 FYNNEI, per germline. CDR3 DNA: TGTGCCAGCAGAGGACAGGTCAATCAGCCCCAGCATTTT. Protein product: CASRGQVNQPQHF.